The 26 T cell receptor beta chains below come from one sample, sequenced in a study of T-cell memory formation after mild COVID-19. TCRdb analysed the 5' RACE reads with MiXCR anew, one entry per CDR3 protein. The sample yields around 200,000 distinct CDR3 sequences, under 20% seen once. The sample was PBMCs or a T cell subset sorted from them (not recorded which). These receptor sequences come from a man aged 18 to 30 who had mild COVID-19 (a few samples of this study predate the infection). Cell type and time point are not known.

This clonotype was seen just once. V and J are TRBV2 and TRBJ2-1, with a tentative D call TRBD2 (6 bases). Between the trimmed V and J ends, which lost 8 bases and 8 bases, there was a span of 19 bases. The CDR3 runs 14 residues. CDR1 is SNHLY and CDR2 is FYNNEI in the germline V gene. The CDR3 loop is CASRRDPGGDEQFF. Written as DNA, the CDR3 is TGTGCCAGCCGCCGGGACCCCGGAGGGGATGAGCAGTTCTTC.

The chain has TRBV12-5 and TRBJ2-1; no definite D call. The CDR3 contains 14 residues. Germline CDR1 is LGHNT and CDR2 is FRNRAP. The V gene lost 4 bases and the J gene lost 12 bases, with 19 bases spanning the gap. The CDR3 sequence: CASGSNPDARGQFF. As DNA, the CDR3 is TGTGCTAGTGGTTCCAACCCGGACGCTCGTGGGCAGTTCTTC. The full variable domain, its missing parts supplied by reference TRBV12-5 and TRBJ2-1, is DARVTQTPRHKVTEMGQEVTMRCQPILGHNTVFWYRQTMMQGLELLAYFRNRAPLDDSGMPKDRFSAEMPDATLATLKIQPSEPRDSAVYFCASGSNPDARGQFFGPGTRLTVL.

There are a few counts of this clonotype. The chain is built from TRBV5-1 and TRBJ1-1; D remains unclear. The V gene lost 0 bases and the J gene lost 4 bases, with 10 bases spanning the gap. Germline V gene data show CDR1 as SGHRS and CDR2 as YFSETQ. This CDR3 is built from 14 residues. Here the CDR3 DNA reads TGCGCCAGCAGCTTGGGGAGGGCTTTCACTGAAGCTTTCTTT. It translates to CASSLGRAFTEAFF. The full variable domain, completed using reference TRBV5-1 and TRBJ1-1, is KAGVTQTPRYLIKTRGQQVTLSCSPISGHRSVSWYQQTPGQGLQFLFEYFSETQRNKGNFPGRFSGRQFSNSRSEMNVSTLELGDSALYLCASSLGRAFTEAFFGQGTRLTVV.

The chain has TRBV10-3 and TRBJ2-3; D is ambiguous. This CDR3 spans 12 amino acids. V gave up 6 bases and J gave up 2 bases, with 6 bases separating them. Germline V gives CDR1 ENHRY, CDR2 SYGVKD. CDR3 bases: TGTGCCATCAGGGAATCCACAGATACGCAGTATTTT. This gives the protein CAIRESTDTQYF.

This clonotype was counted a few times. This chain connects TRBV12-3 or TRBV12-4 to TRBJ1-5; D may be TRBD1 (5 bases). The CDR3 runs 13 residues. V gave up 5 bases and J gave up 7 bases, with 12 bases separating them. The CDR3 DNA follows: TGTGCCAGCAGTATCCAGGGTGGCCAGCCCCAGCATTTT. It codes for CASSIQGGQPQHF.

This clonotype came up a few times. For the CDR3, the DNA is TGTGCCAGCAGCGTCGGTGTGGGGCCTAGTAATGAAAAACTGTTTTTT. Its translation is CASSVGVGPSNEKLFF. The chain uses TRBV7-8 and TRBJ1-4; possibly TRBD1 for D (5 bases). V shed 5 bases and J shed 4 bases, with 17 bases lying between them. Germline assignment: CDR1 SGHVS and CDR2 FQNEAQ. CDR3 length equals 16 residues.

This clonotype appeared a few times. The chain carries TRBV20-1 and TRBJ2-5, with 8 bases lining up with TRBD2. V dropped 3 bases and J dropped 5; count of bases not matched to a gene: 8. CDR3 length: 14 amino acids. Germline CDR1 is DFQATT and CDR2 is SNEGSKA (reference sequence). CDR3 sequence reads: CSASLGGAQETQYF. The CDR3 DNA sequence: TGCAGTGCTAGCCTCGGGGGGGCCCAGGAGACCCAGTACTTC.

V gene TRBV29-1 combines with J gene TRBJ2-3; maybe TRBD2 (6 bases). Germline assignment: CDR1 SQVTM and CDR2 ANQGSEA. The CDR3 runs 13 residues. Trimming left V 4 bases short and J 4 bases short, with 12 bases between. The CDR3 sequence: CSVVGWEADTQYF. For the CDR3, the DNA is TGCAGCGTTGTGGGCTGGGAGGCAGATACGCAGTATTTT.

This clonotype showed up just a few times. V usage is TRBV20-1 and J usage is TRBJ1-5; TRBD1 aligns across 7 bases. Per the germline V gene, CDR1 is DFQATT and CDR2 is SNEGSKA (reference sequence). The CDR3 runs to 13 residues. With V trimmed by 0 bases and J by 7 bases, 3 bases remained unmatched. CDR3 protein: CSARDQGGQPQHF. CDR3 DNA sequence: TGCAGTGCTAGAGATCAGGGGGGCCAGCCCCAGCATTTT.

This clonotype has a handful of counts. The chain combines TRBV2 with TRBJ1-2; tentative D call: TRBD1 (5 bases). CDR1 and CDR2 from the germline V gene are SNHLY and FYNNEI. V lost 3 bases and J lost 2, with 7 bases in between. This CDR3 is 13 amino acids long. The CDR3 region is CASSEAGNYGYTF. The CDR3 DNA follows: TGTGCCAGCAGTGAGGCAGGGAACTATGGCTACACCTTC.

This clonotype appeared once. The chain employs TRBV20-1 and TRBJ2-1, with 10 bases fitting TRBD1. The CDR3 is made up of 13 amino acids. Germline V lookup: CDR1 DFQATT, CDR2 SNEGSKA (reference sequence). The V and J ends lost 6 bases and 8 bases, in that order; junction bases with no gene match: 7. CDR3 in DNA: TGCAGTGCCAGCAGACAGGGGGCCGATGAGCAGTTCTTC. This codes for CSASRQGADEQFF.

This clonotype was picked up a small number of times. The chain combines TRBV5-1 with TRBJ1-1; possible D gene TRBD1, 6 bases. The V and J ends lost 4 bases and 13 bases respectively, with 20 bases between them. Germline values: CDR1 SGHRS, CDR2 YFSETQ. The CDR3 spans 13 residues. The DNA of the CDR3 is TGCGCCAGCAGCCGTACCCGGACAGACTCGGTTTTCTTT. Its protein product is CASSRTRTDSVFF.

The chain has TRBV20-1 and TRBJ2-2; TRBD1 matches 7 bases. Per the germline V gene, CDR1 is DFQATT and CDR2 is SNEGSKA (reference sequence). CDR3 length: 13 residues. V lost 6 bases and J lost 4; bases outside the gene matches: 5. DNA of the CDR3: TGCAGTGCATCCGGGACAGTCACCGGGGAGCTGTTTTTT. As protein: CSASGTVTGELFF.

This clonotype was seen only a few times. The chain has TRBV18 and TRBJ1-5; D gene unclear. The V gene lost 3 bases and the J gene lost 3 bases, with 6 bases spanning the gap. Germline CDR1 is KGHSH and CDR2 is LQKENI. The CDR3 covers 13 residues. The CDR3 sequence: CASSPAANQPQHF. DNA for the CDR3: TGTGCCAGCTCACCCGCAGCCAATCAGCCCCAGCATTTT.

The genes are TRBV4-3 and TRBJ1-2; D not resolved. With 1 base removed from V and 5 bases from J, the gap between germline ends came to 14 bases. The CDR3 runs to 15 residues. CDR1 LGHNA and CDR2 YSLEER come from the germline V gene. The CDR3 spells CASSQVLAGRYGYTF. The DNA for the CDR3 is TGCGCCAGCAGCCAAGTGCTTGCAGGACGATATGGCTACACCTTC.

The CDR3 DNA follows: TGCAGTGCTACCGGACAGGCACAAGAGACCCAGTACTTC. As protein: CSATGQAQETQYF. The chain employs TRBV20-1 and TRBJ2-5; TRBD1 matches 7 bases. Trimming at V came to 4 bases and at J to 2 bases, leaving 4 bases not matched to a gene. Germline V gives CDR1 DFQATT, CDR2 SNEGSKA (reference sequence). The CDR3 consists of 13 residues.

This clonotype was recorded a few times. The chain recombines TRBV24-1 with TRBJ2-1, with D unresolved. This CDR3 spans 14 amino acids. Trimming took 4 bases from V and 4 from J, leaving 10 bases between them. Germline V CDR1 and CDR2: KGHDR, SFDVKD. CDR3: CATSESGVYNEQFF. The CDR3 DNA reads TGTGCCACCAGTGAGTCAGGCGTATACAATGAGCAGTTCTTC.

This clonotype was detected many times. The CDR3 sequence is CSVEVADTQYF. CDR3 coding DNA: TGCAGCGTTGAAGTGGCGGATACGCAGTATTTT. The J gene is TRBJ2-3, the V gene TRBV29-1; D call uncertain. Germline CDR1 is SQVTM and CDR2 is ANQGSEA. The CDR3 extends over 11 amino acids. V lost 1 base and J lost 6, with 5 bases in between.

This clonotype has just a few counts. In DNA, the CDR3 is TGCGCCAGCAGCCAAGAGCGTGAGACCGGGGAGCTGTTTTTT. Its translation: CASSQERETGELFF. The chain couples TRBV4-3 to TRBJ2-2, with D hard to call. Trimming removed 0 bases from V and 5 bases from J, with 7 bases in between. CDR1 and CDR2 (germline): LGHNA, YSLEER. The length of the CDR3 is 14 residues.

In its sample, this clonotype was seen a few times. The chain is built from TRBV18 and TRBJ1-2; D is uncertain. CDR3 size: 15 residues. The V end lost 6 bases, the J end lost 2 bases, and 16 bases lay between the germline ends. Per germline, CDR1 KGHSH and CDR2 LQKENI. The CDR3 nucleotides are TGTGCCAGCTCTCGAAACTCAGACGAAAACTATGGCTACACCTTC. Its protein product is CASSRNSDENYGYTF. Combining the CDR3 with reference TRBV18 and TRBJ1-2 gives the whole variable domain NAGVMQNPRHLVRRRGQEARLRCSPMKGHSHVYWYRQLPEEGLKFMVYLQKENIIDESGMPKERFSAEFPKEGPSILRIQQVVRGDSAAYFCASSRNSDENYGYTFGSGTRLTVV.

This clonotype was seen repeatedly, ten times or more. The chain combines TRBV15 with TRBJ1-1, with D possibly matching TRBD1 (5 bases). The length of the CDR3 is 13 residues. The germline CDR1 and CDR2 sequences are LNHNV and YYDKDF (reference sequence). V gave up 5 bases and J gave up 11 bases, with 18 bases separating them. CDR3 bases: TGTGCCACCAGCTCAGGGCCCCTGTCGGATGCTTTCTTT. Translating it yields CATSSGPLSDAFF. The full variable domain, in which reference TRBV15 and TRBJ1-1 provide the parts outside the CDR3, is DAMVIQNPRYQVTQFGKPVTLSCSQTLNHNVMYWYQQKSSQAPKLLFHYYDKDFNNEADTPDNFQSRRPNTSFCFLDIRSPGLGDTAMYLCATSSGPLSDAFFGQGTRLTVV.

The chain joins TRBV20-1 to TRBJ1-5, with 8 nucleotides matching TRBD1. Germline CDR1 reads DFQATT; CDR2 reads SNEGSKA (reference sequence). The CDR3 contains 15 residues. V shed 6 bases, J shed 2 bases, and the junction held 9 bases outside the gene matches. CDR3 coding DNA: TGCAGTGCCCGACGACAGGGGTGGCGCAATCAGCCCCAGCATTTT. As protein: CSARRQGWRNQPQHF.

The rearrangement links TRBV28 to TRBJ1-2; TRBD1 matches at 9 bases. Trimming took 7 bases from V and 4 from J; bases not matched to a gene: 4. CDR3 length: 13 amino acids. CDR1 MDHEN and CDR2 SYDVKM come from the germline V gene. Here the CDR3 reads CASKGQGVYGYTF. The CDR3, as DNA: TGTGCCAGCAAGGGACAGGGTGTCTATGGCTACACCTTC.

This clonotype was recorded many times. The J gene is TRBJ2-1, the V gene TRBV5-6, with no clear D. V lost 4 bases and J 5 bases, leaving 7 bases between the germline ends. The germline V gene encodes CDR1 SGHDT and CDR2 YYEEEE. The CDR3 spans 12 residues. CDR3 loop: CASSVDHNEQFF. CDR3 DNA sequence: TGTGCCAGCAGCGTCGACCACAATGAGCAGTTCTTC.

The chain combines TRBV10-1 with TRBJ2-7; 8 bases map to TRBD1. CDR1 WNHNN and CDR2 SYGVQD come from the germline V gene (reference sequence). This CDR3 comprises 15 residues. J was trimmed by 7 bases and V by 2 bases; bases with no gene match: 10. In DNA form, the CDR3 reads TGCGCCAGCAGTGAGAGACAGGGGCCGCCGCGGGAGCAGTACTTC. Translation: CASSERQGPPREQYF.

The chain links TRBV5-4 to TRBJ2-1; weak D call: TRBD2 (5 bases). Trimming removed 3 bases at V and 7 bases at J, with 14 bases between. Germline V gene lookup returns CDR1 SGHNT and CDR2 YYREEE (reference sequence). This CDR3 is 14 amino acids long. CDR3 DNA sequence: TGTGCCAGCAGCTCCGGGATCAGGCCGAATGAGCAGTTCTTC. This gives the protein CASSSGIRPNEQFF.